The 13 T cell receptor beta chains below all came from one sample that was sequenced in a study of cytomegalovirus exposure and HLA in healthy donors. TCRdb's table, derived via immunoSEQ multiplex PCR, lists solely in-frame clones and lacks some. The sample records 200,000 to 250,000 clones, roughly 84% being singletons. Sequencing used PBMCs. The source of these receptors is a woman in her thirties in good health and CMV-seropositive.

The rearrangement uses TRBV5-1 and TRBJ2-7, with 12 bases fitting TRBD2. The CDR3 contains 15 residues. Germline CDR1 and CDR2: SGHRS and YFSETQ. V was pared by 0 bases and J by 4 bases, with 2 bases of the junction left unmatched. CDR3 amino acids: CASSLGGLAGYEQYF. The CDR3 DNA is TGCGCCAGCAGCTTGGGAGGACTAGCGGGGTACGAGCAGTACTTC.

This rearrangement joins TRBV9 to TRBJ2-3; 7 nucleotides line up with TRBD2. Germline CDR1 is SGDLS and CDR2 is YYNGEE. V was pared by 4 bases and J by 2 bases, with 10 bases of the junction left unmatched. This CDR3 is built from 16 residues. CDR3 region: CASSRDLSGNTDTQYF. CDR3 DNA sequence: TGTGCCAGCAGCCGAGACCTCAGCGGGAACACAGATACGCAGTATTTT.

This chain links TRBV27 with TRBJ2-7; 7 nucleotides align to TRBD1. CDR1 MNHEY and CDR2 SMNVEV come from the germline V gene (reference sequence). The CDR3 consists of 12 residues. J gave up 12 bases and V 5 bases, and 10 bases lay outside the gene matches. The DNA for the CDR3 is TGTGCCAGCAGTCAGACAGGGTCTGGGCCGTACTTC. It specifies CASSQTGSGPYF.

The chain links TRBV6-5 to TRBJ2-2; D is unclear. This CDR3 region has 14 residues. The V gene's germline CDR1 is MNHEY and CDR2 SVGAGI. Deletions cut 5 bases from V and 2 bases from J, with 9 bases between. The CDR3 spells CASSKTQNTGELFF. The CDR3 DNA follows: TGTGCCAGCAGTAAAACTCAAAACACCGGGGAGCTGTTTTTT.

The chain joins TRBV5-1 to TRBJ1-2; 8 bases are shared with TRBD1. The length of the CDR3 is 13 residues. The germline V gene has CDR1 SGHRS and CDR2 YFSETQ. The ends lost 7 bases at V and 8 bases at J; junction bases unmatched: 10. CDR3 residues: CASGRRQGRGYTF. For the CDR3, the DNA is TGCGCCAGCGGACGACGACAGGGGCGAGGCTACACCTTC.

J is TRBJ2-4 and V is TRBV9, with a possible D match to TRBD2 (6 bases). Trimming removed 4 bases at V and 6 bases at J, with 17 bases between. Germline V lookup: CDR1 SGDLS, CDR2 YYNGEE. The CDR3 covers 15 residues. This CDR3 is CASSPDPAGRNIQYF. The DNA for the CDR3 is TGTGCCAGCAGCCCCGACCCCGCCGGGAGAAACATTCAGTACTTC.

CDR3 sequence reads: CASSRLGVTQYNEQFF. The DNA of the CDR3 is TGTGCCAGCAGCCGACTGGGGGTTACCCAGTACAATGAGCAGTTCTTC. The V and J genes are TRBV14 and TRBJ2-1; D may match TRBD1 or TRBD2 (5 bases each). The V gene lost 4 bases and the J gene lost 4 bases, with 17 bases spanning the gap. The CDR3 length is 16 residues. Germline CDR1 reads SGHDN; CDR2 reads FVKESK.

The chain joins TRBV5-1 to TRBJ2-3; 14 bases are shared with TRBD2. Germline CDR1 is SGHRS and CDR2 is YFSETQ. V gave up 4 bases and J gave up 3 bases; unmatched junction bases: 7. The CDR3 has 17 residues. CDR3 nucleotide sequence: TGCGCCAGCAGCAGGGGGACTAGCGGGAGTGTTACAGATACGCAGTATTTT. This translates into CASSRGTSGSVTDTQYF.

Here the CDR3 reads CASSWQVGLTYEQYF. The CDR3 DNA sequence: TGTGCCAGCAGCTGGCAAGTCGGGTTAACCTACGAGCAGTACTTC. The chain joins TRBV7-6 to TRBJ2-7; D call uncertain. V gave up 4 bases and J gave up 2 bases, with 15 bases separating them. Germline CDR1 and CDR2: SGHVS and FNYEAQ. The CDR3 is 15 residues long.

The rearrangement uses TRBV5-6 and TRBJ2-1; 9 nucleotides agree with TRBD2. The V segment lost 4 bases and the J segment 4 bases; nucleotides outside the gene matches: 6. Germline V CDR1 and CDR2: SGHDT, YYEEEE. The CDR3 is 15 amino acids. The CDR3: CASSAGLAQYNEQFF. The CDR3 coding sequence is TGTGCCAGCAGCGCCGGACTAGCGCAATACAATGAGCAGTTCTTC.

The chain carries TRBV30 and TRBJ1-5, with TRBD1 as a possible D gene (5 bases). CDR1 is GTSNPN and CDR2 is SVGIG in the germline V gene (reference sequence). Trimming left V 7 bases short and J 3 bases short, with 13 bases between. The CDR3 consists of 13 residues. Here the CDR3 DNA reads TGTGCCTATGACGACAGAAACAATCAGCCCCAGCATTTT. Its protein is CAYDDRNNQPQHF. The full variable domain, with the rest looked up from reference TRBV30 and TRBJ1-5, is SQTIHQWPATLVQPVGSPLSLECTVEGTSNPNLYWYRQAAGRGLQLLFYSVGIGQISSEVPQNLSASRPQDRQFILSSKKLLLSDSGFYLCAYDDRNNQPQHFGDGTRLSIL.

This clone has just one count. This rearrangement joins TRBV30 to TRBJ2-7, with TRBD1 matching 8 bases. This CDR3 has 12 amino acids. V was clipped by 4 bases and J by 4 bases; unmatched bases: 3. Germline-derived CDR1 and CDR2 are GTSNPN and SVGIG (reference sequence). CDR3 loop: CAWTGGGYEQYF. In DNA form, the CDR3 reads TGTGCCTGGACAGGGGGCGGGTACGAGCAGTACTTC.

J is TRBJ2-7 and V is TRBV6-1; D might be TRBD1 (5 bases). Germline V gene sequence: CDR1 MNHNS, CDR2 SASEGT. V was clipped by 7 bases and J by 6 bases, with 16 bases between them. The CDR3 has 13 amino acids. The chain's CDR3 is CASTPAQGGEQYF. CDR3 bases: TGTGCCAGCACCCCTGCCCAGGGTGGCGAGCAGTACTTC.